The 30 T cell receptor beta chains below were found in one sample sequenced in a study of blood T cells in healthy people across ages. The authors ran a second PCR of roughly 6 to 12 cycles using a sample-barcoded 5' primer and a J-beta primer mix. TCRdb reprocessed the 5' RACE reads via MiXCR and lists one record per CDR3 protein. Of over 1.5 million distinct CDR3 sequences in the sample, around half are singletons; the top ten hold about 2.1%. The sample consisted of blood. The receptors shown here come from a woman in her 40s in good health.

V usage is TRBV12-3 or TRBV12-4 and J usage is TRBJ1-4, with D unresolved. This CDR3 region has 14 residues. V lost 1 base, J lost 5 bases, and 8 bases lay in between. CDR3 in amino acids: CASSLERSNEKLFF. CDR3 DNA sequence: TGTGCCAGCAGTTTAGAAAGGAGCAATGAAAAACTGTTTTTT.

CDR3 residues: CASSRSTVTLYNEQFF. The CDR3 nucleotides read TGTGCCAGTAGTAGGTCCACCGTGACACTTTACAATGAGCAGTTCTTC. This chain joins TRBV19 and TRBJ2-1, with D unclear. CDR1 and CDR2 from the germline V gene are LNHDA and SQIVND (reference sequence). CDR3 length: 16 amino acids. The V gene lost 4 bases and the J gene lost 4 bases, with 17 bases spanning the gap.

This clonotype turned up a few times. In DNA, the CDR3 is TGCAGTGCTATCGAAGGGGGTAATTCACCCCTCCACTTT. This sequence encodes CSAIEGGNSPLHF. J is TRBJ1-6 and V is TRBV20-1, with D possibly TRBD1 on 6 matching bases. CDR1 and CDR2 (germline): DFQATT, SNEGSKA (reference sequence). The CDR3 consists of 13 residues. Trimming left V 4 bases short and J 6 bases short, with 10 bases between.

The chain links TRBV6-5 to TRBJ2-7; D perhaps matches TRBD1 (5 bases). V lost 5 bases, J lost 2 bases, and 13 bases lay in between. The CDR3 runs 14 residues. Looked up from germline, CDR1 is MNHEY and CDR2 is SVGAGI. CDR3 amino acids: CASSGRTNTYEQYF. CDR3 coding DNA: TGTGCCAGCAGTGGACGGACAAATACCTACGAGCAGTACTTC.

For the CDR3, the DNA is TGCAGTGCTACTAGCGACAGGACAGGGACGACTAATGAAAAACTGTTTTTT. Translation gives CSATSDRTGTTNEKLFF. The V and J genes are TRBV20-1 and TRBJ1-4; 8 bases line up with TRBD1. The CDR3 loop spans 17 amino acids. The germline V gene has CDR1 DFQATT and CDR2 SNEGSKA (reference sequence). V trimming: 4 bases; J trimming: 2 bases; junction bases outside the gene matches: 12.

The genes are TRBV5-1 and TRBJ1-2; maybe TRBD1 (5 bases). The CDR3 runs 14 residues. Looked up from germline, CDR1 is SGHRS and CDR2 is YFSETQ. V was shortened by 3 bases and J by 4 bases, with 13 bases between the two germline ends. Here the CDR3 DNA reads TGCGCCAGCAGCTCGGGAGTTAGGGGCTATGGCTACACCTTC. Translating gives CASSSGVRGYGYTF.

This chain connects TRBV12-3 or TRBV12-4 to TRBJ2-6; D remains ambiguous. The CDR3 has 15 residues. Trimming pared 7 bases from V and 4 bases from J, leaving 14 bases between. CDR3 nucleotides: TGTGCCAGCATCATTACGGCTTCGGGGGCCAACGTCCTGACTTTC. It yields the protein CASIITASGANVLTF.

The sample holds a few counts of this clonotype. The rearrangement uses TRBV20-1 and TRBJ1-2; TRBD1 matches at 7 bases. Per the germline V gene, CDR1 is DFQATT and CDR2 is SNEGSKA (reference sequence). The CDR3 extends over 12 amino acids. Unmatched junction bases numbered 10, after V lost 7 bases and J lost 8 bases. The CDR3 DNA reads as TGCAGTGGCTCACAGGGGCTGAGGGGCTACACCTTC. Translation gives CSGSQGLRGYTF.

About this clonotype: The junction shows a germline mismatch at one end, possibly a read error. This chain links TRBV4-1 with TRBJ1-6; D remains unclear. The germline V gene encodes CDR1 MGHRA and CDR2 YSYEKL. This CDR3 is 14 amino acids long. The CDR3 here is CASSEEVYNSPLHF. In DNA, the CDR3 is TGCGCCAGCAGCGAAGAGGTGTATAATTCACCCCTCCACTTT.

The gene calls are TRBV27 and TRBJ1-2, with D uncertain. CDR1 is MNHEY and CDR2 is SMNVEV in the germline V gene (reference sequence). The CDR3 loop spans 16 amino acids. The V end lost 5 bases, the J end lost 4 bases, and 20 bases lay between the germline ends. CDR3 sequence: CASSPSVGSIFYGYTF. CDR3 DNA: TGTGCCAGCAGTCCGAGTGTTGGTAGCATCTTCTATGGCTACACCTTC.

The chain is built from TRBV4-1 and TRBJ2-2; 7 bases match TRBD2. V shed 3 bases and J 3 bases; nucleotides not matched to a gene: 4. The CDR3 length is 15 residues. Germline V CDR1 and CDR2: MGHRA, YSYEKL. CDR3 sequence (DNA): TGCGCCAGCAGCCAGCGTGGGGGGGACACCGGGGAGCTGTTTTTT. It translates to CASSQRGGDTGELFF.

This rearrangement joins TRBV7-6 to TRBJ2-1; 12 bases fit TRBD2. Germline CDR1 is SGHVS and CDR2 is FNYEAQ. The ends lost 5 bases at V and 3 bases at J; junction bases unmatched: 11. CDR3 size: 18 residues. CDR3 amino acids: CASSPTSGGTPFYNEQFF. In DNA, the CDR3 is TGTGCCAGCAGCCCCACTAGCGGGGGGACCCCCTTCTACAATGAGCAGTTCTTC.

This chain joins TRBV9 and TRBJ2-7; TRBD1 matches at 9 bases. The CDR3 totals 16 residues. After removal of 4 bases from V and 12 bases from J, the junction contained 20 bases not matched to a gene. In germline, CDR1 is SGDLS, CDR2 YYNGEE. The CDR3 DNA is TGTGCCAGCAGCCTTAGCTCAACAGGGGGCTTAAAGACCCTGTACTTC. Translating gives CASSLSSTGGLKTLYF.

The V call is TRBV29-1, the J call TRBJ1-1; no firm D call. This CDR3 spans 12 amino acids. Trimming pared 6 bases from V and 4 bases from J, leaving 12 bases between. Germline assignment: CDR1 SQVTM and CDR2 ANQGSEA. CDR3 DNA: TGCAGCGTGATGGGCCTTGCCACTGAAGCTTTCTTT. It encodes CSVMGLATEAFF. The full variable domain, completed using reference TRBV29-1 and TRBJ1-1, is SAVISQKPSRDICQRGTSLTIQCQVDSQVTMMFWYRQQPGQSLTLIATANQGSEATYESGFVIDKFPISRPNLTFSTLTVSNMSPEDSSIYLCSVMGLATEAFFGQGTRLTVV.

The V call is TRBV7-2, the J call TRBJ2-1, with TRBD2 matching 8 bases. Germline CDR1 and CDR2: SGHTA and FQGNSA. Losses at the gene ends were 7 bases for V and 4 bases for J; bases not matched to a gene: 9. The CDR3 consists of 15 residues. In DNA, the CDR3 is TGTGCCAGCAACACCGGGGGGGCGGGTTACAATGAGCAGTTCTTC. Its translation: CASNTGGAGYNEQFF.

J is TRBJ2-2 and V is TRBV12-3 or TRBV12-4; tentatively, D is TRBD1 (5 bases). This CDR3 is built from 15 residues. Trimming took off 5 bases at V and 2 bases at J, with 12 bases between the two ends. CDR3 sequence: CASSPRDSNTGELFF. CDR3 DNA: TGTGCCAGCAGTCCCCGTGACAGCAACACCGGGGAGCTGTTTTTT.

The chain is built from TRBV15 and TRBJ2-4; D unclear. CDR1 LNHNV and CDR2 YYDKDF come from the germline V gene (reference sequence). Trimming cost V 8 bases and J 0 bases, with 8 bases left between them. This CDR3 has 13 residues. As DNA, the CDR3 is TGTGCCACCCTTTCATCAGCCAAAAACATTCAGTACTTC. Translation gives CATLSSAKNIQYF. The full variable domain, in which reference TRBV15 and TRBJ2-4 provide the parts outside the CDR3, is DAMVIQNPRYQVTQFGKPVTLSCSQTLNHNVMYWYQQKSSQAPKLLFHYYDKDFNNEADTPDNFQSRRPNTSFCFLDIRSPGLGDTAMYLCATLSSAKNIQYFGAGTRLSVL.

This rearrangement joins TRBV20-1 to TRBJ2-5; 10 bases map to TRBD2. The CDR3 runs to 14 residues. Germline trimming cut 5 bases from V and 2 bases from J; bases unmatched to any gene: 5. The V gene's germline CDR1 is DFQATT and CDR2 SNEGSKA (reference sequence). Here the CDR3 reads CSALRTSGQETQYF. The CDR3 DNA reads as TGCAGTGCTCTCAGGACTAGCGGACAAGAGACCCAGTACTTC.

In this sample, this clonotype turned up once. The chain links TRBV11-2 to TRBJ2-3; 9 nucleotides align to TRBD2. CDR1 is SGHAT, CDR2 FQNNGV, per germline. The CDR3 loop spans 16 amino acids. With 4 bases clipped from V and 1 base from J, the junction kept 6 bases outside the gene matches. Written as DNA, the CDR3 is TGTGCCAGCAGCTCTTGGCCTAGCGGGGGCACAGATACGCAGTATTTT. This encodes CASSSWPSGGTDTQYF.

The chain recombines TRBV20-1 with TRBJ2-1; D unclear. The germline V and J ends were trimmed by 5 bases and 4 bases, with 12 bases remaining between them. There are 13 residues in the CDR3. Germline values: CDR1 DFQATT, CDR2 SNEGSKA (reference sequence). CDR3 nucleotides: TGCAGTGCTTTGCCCGAAAGATACAATGAGCAGTTCTTC. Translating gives CSALPERYNEQFF.

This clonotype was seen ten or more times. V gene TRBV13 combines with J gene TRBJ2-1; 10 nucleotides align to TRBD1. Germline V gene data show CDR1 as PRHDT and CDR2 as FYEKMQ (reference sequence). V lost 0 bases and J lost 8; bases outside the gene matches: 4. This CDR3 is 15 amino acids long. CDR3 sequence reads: CASSLGTGGWDEQFF. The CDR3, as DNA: TGTGCCAGCAGCTTAGGGACAGGGGGCTGGGATGAGCAGTTCTTC.

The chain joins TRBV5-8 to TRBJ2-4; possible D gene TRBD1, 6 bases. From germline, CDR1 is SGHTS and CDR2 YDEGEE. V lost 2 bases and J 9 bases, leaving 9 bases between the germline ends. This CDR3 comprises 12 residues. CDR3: CASSLQGPIQYF. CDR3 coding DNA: TGTGCCAGCAGCTTACAGGGACCCATTCAGTACTTC.

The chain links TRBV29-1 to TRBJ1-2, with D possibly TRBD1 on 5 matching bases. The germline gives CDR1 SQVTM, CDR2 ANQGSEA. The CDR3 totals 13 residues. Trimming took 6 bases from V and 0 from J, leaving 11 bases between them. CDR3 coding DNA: TGCAGCGTCCGGGACGGGACTAACTATGGCTACACCTTC. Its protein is CSVRDGTNYGYTF.

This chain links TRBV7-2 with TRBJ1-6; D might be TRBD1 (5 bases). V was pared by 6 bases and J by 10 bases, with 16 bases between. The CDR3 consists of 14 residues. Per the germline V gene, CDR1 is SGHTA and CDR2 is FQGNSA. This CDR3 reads CASSPDRTGSPLHF. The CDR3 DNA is TGTGCCAGCAGTCCTGACAGAACCGGATCACCCCTCCACTTT.

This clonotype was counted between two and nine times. CDR3 nucleotide sequence: TGTGCCAGCAGCGTAGCTACAGGGGGCTATGGCTACACCTTC. Translation gives CASSVATGGYGYTF. V gene TRBV9 combines with J gene TRBJ1-2; 8 bases align to TRBD1. Germline lookup yields CDR1 SGDLS and CDR2 YYNGEE. The J segment lost 4 bases and the V segment lost 0 bases, leaving 2 bases of the junction unmatched. The CDR3 spans 14 residues.

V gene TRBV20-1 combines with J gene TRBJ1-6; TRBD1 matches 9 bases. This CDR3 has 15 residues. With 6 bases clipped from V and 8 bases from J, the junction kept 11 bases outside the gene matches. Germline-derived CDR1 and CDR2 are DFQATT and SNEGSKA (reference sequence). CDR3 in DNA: TGCAGTGCCATCCGGGGGGACAGGGACTATTCACCCCTCCACTTT. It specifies CSAIRGDRDYSPLHF.

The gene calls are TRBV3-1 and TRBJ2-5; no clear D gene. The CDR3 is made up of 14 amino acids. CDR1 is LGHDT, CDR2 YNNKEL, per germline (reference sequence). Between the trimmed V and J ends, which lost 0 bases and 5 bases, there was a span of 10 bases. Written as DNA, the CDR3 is TGTGCCAGCAGCCAAGATGTAAGGTGGGAGACCCAGTACTTC. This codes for CASSQDVRWETQYF.

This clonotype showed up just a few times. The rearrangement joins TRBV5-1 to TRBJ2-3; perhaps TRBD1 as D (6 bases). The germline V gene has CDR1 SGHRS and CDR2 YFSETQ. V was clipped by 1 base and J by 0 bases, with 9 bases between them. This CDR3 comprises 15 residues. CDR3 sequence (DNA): TGCGCCAGCAGCTTGCAGGGGCGTAGCACAGATACGCAGTATTTT. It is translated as CASSLQGRSTDTQYF.

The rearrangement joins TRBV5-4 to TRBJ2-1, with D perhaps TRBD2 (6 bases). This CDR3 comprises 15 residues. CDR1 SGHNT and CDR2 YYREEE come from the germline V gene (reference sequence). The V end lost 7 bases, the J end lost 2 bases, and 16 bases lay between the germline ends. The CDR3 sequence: CASAMGLGAYNEQFF. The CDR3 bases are TGTGCCAGCGCGATGGGACTCGGAGCCTACAATGAGCAGTTCTTC.

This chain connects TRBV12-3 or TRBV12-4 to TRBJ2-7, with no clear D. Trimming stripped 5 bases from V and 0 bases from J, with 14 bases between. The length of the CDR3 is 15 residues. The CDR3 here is CASSHGSSSSYEQYF. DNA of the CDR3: TGTGCCAGCAGTCATGGGTCTTCGAGCTCCTACGAGCAGTACTTC.